The 32 T cell receptor beta chains below come from one sample, sequenced in a study of CD8 T cells in ankylosing spondylitis. The study's findings and limits: Within ankylosing spondylitis blood, a TCR beta motif made up of seven to nine highly homologous variants appeared to be characteristic.

MiXCR was run by TCRdb on the 5' RACE reads, yielding one entry per CDR3 protein. Of fewer than 250,000 distinct CDR3 sequences in the sample, around 16% were seen once. Their antigens remain unidentified. Sequencing was performed on blood, either unsorted or a sorted T cell fraction (not recorded which). These receptors were taken from a male donor with ankylosing spondylitis.

The chain recombines TRBV4-1 with TRBJ2-3, with 12 bases aligning to TRBD2. The J segment lost 2 bases and the V segment lost 10 bases, leaving 7 bases of the junction unmatched. CDR1 MGHRA and CDR2 YSYEKL come from the germline V gene. CDR3 length: 15 residues. CDR3 residues: CATRRTSGATDTQYF. The CDR3 DNA sequence: TGCGCCACCCGCAGGACTAGCGGGGCCACAGATACGCAGTATTTT.

This clonotype was seen ten or more times. J is TRBJ1-1 and V is TRBV29-1; tentatively, D is TRBD1 (5 bases). CDR3 length equals 11 residues. Trimming cost V 6 bases and J 8 bases, with 13 bases left between them. Germline CDR1 and CDR2: SQVTM and ANQGSEA. CDR3 region: CSVPSPGEAFF. The CDR3 region has the DNA TGCAGCGTCCCATCACCAGGGGAAGCTTTCTTT.

The J gene is TRBJ2-7, the V gene TRBV4-1; TRBD1 aligns across 9 bases. The J segment lost 2 bases and the V segment lost 3 bases, leaving 2 bases of the junction unmatched. The CDR3 covers 14 residues. Germline V gene lookup returns CDR1 MGHRA and CDR2 YSYEKL. The CDR3: CASSHRDRAYEQYF. The CDR3, as DNA: TGCGCCAGCAGCCACCGGGACAGGGCCTACGAGCAGTACTTC.

Only a few counts were recorded for this clonotype. Compared with germline, one end of the junction differs, possibly owing to a read error. V usage is TRBV7-9 and J usage is TRBJ2-1; 10 bases map to TRBD2. The CDR3 extends over 16 amino acids. Germline V gene data show CDR1 as SEHNR and CDR2 as FQNEAQ (reference sequence). The CDR3 DNA sequence: TGTGCCAGCAGCTTAGAACTAGCGGGAAGCTACAATGGGCAGTTCTTC. Translated, it gives CASSLELAGSYNGQFF.

This clonotype was recorded a few times. The V call is TRBV7-9, the J call TRBJ2-1; 8 bases agree with TRBD1. The junction had 9 bases not matched to a gene; V was cut back by 1 base and J by 10 bases. The CDR3 runs 15 residues. The germline gives CDR1 SEHNR, CDR2 FQNEAQ (reference sequence). Written as DNA, the CDR3 is TGTGCCAGCAGCTTAGGGACAGGGTATATTTGGGAGCAGTTCTTC. This gives the protein CASSLGTGYIWEQFF.

In this sample, this clonotype turned up many times. The V call is TRBV12-3 or TRBV12-4, the J call TRBJ2-2; the D is unclear. The CDR3 loop spans 14 amino acids. Trimming shortened V by 3 bases and J by 3 bases, and 8 bases separated the two germline ends. The CDR3 DNA is TGTGCCAGCAGTTTTGGGGATCACACCGGGGAGCTGTTTTTT. It translates to CASSFGDHTGELFF.

The CDR3 DNA is TGTGCCAGCAGTCCTTCTTCGGACAGCCCAATTCACTATGGCTACACCTTC. Its protein product is CASSPSSDSPIHYGYTF. The gene calls are TRBV27 and TRBJ1-2, with D perhaps TRBD1 (6 bases). Germline V gene lookup returns CDR1 MNHEY and CDR2 SMNVEV (reference sequence). CDR3 length equals 17 residues. The V end was cut by 5 bases, the J end by 3 bases, with 22 bases between.

A few counts support this clonotype. The chain uses TRBV6-7 and TRBJ2-1, with 7 nucleotides matching TRBD1. TRBV6-7 is designated an ORF whose function remains uncertain. The CDR3 loop spans 15 amino acids. With 6 bases clipped from V and 14 bases from J, the junction kept 19 bases outside the gene matches. As DNA, the CDR3 is TGTGCCAGCAGGGGCCGGGACAGTTACAATGAGGATGAGTTCTTC. It codes for CASRGRDSYNEDEFF.

As regards this clonotype: A read error may be the cause here, since a much bigger clone is one base away. This chain uses TRBV12-3 or TRBV12-4 with TRBJ1-2, with unresolved D. Trimming stripped 7 bases from V and 6 bases from J, with 9 bases between. This CDR3 contains 11 residues. The CDR3 loop reads CASTRGHGYTF. The CDR3, as DNA: TGTGCCAGCACTCGGGGTCATGGCTACACCTTC.

There are many counts of this clonotype. J is TRBJ2-5 and V is TRBV18; D not certain. The germline CDR1 and CDR2 sequences are KGHSH and LQKENI. There are 14 residues in the CDR3. The V gene lost 2 bases and the J gene lost 0 bases, with 7 bases spanning the gap. The CDR3 nucleotides read TGTGCCAGCTCACCAGGAGCGAACCAAGAGACCCAGTACTTC. It translates to CASSPGANQETQYF.

This clonotype was observed many times. The chain is built from TRBV12-3 or TRBV12-4 and TRBJ2-7, with D perhaps assigned TRBD1 or TRBD2 (5 bases each). Trimming shortened V by 3 bases and J by 4 bases, and 16 bases separated the two germline ends. The CDR3 consists of 15 residues. The chain's CDR3 is CASSFSTGAAYEQYF. Written as DNA, the CDR3 is TGTGCCAGCAGTTTTTCTACCGGGGCGGCGTACGAGCAGTACTTC.

This clonotype was seen more than once but under ten times. The J gene is TRBJ1-5, the V gene TRBV20-1; 10 nucleotides agree with TRBD1. Trimming took 3 bases from V and 5 from J; bases not matched to a gene: 7. CDR3 size: 15 residues. CDR1 DFQATT and CDR2 SNEGSKA come from the germline V gene (reference sequence). This chain's CDR3 is CSASPDRGLDQPQHF. In nucleotides, the CDR3 is TGCAGTGCTAGTCCCGACAGGGGGCTGGATCAGCCCCAGCATTTT.

In this sample, this clonotype turned up many times. The rearrangement joins TRBV29-1 to TRBJ2-4, with 8 positions matching TRBD2. The CDR3 extends over 13 amino acids. Germline-derived CDR1 and CDR2 are SQVTM and ANQGSEA. V gave up 3 bases and J gave up 8 bases; unmatched junction bases: 6. Written as DNA, the CDR3 is TGCAGCGTTGAGCGTCTAGCGGGCGACATTCAGTACTTC. It encodes CSVERLAGDIQYF.

In this sample, this clonotype turned up a few times. CDR3 sequence reads: CASSLRDSYEQYF. CDR3 coding DNA: TGTGCCAGCAGTCTCAGGGACTCCTACGAGCAGTACTTC. This chain links TRBV28 with TRBJ2-7; the D gene is possibly TRBD1 (5 bases). The germline V gene encodes CDR1 MDHEN and CDR2 SYDVKM. V lost 5 bases and J 0 bases, leaving 8 bases between the germline ends. CDR3 length: 13 residues.

Written as DNA, the CDR3 is TGTGCCAGCACCGTCGCCGCGGGGGGCTATGGCTACACCTTC. Translated, it gives CASTVAAGGYGYTF. The genes are TRBV7-9 and TRBJ1-2; a weak D match, TRBD1 (5 bases). From germline, CDR1 is SEHNR and CDR2 FQNEAQ (reference sequence). This CDR3 is built from 14 residues. V shed 7 bases and J shed 4 bases, with 16 bases lying between them.

This clonotype was picked up one time. The DNA for the CDR3 is TGTGCCAGCAGTTACCAGGGCAGCTTCTATGGCTACACCTTC. It codes for CASSYQGSFYGYTF. The V call is TRBV6-2 or TRBV6-3, the J call TRBJ1-2, with a tentative D call TRBD1 (5 bases). V lost 2 bases, J lost 4 bases, and 11 bases lay in between. Germline V gene lookup returns CDR1 MNHEY and CDR2 SVGEGT. There are 14 residues in the CDR3.

In its sample, this clonotype was seen a few times. This sequence joins TRBV20-1 and TRBJ1-1; D is uncertain. The CDR3 length is 13 residues. Germline loops: CDR1 DFQATT, CDR2 SNEGSKA (reference sequence). The V and J ends lost 3 bases and 1 base respectively, with 9 bases between them. CDR3 loop: CSARGPSNTEAFF. CDR3 DNA: TGCAGTGCTAGGGGTCCCTCGAACACTGAAGCTTTCTTT.

This clonotype has more than one count but fewer than ten. The gene calls are TRBV4-1 and TRBJ2-1, with 7 bases matching TRBD1. The trim removed 0 bases at V and 10 bases at J, leaving 9 bases unmatched. The CDR3 length is 15 residues. The germline gives CDR1 MGHRA, CDR2 YSYEKL. Here the CDR3 DNA reads TGCGCCAGCAGCCAAGAGGACAGGCGGGTCTGGGAGCAGTTCTTC. It is translated as CASSQEDRRVWEQFF.

The rearrangement joins TRBV27 to TRBJ2-7; the D gene is possibly TRBD1 (6 bases). The CDR3 loop spans 14 amino acids. With 0 bases removed from V and 4 bases from J, the gap between germline ends came to 10 bases. Germline V lookup: CDR1 MNHEY, CDR2 SMNVEV (reference sequence). The chain's CDR3 is CASSLSGQFYEQYF. Here the CDR3 DNA reads TGTGCCAGCAGTTTATCAGGACAGTTTTACGAGCAGTACTTC.

The V and J genes are TRBV4-1 and TRBJ1-1, with 8 positions matching TRBD1. CDR1 MGHRA and CDR2 YSYEKL come from the germline V gene. J was trimmed by 3 bases and V by 3 bases; bases with no gene match: 3. The CDR3 is made up of 14 amino acids. The CDR3 DNA sequence: TGCGCCAGCAGCCAGGACAGGGCGGACACTGAAGCTTTCTTT. Its translation: CASSQDRADTEAFF.

A few counts support this clonotype. The chain is built from TRBV11-2 and TRBJ2-6, with a tentative D call TRBD1 (6 bases). V lost 5 bases, J lost 0 bases, and 17 bases lay in between. The germline CDR1 and CDR2 sequences are SGHAT and FQNNGV. The CDR3 runs to 18 residues. This CDR3 reads CASSKRQELISGANVLTF. The CDR3 DNA reads TGTGCCAGCAGCAAACGACAGGAGCTTATCTCTGGGGCCAACGTCCTGACTTTC.

This clonotype came up a few times. The CDR3 DNA sequence: TGCGCCAGCAGCCAAGATTTGGTTCTAGCGGGTCTCTCCTACGAGCAGTACTTC. This codes for CASSQDLVLAGLSYEQYF. The rearrangement links TRBV4-3 to TRBJ2-7; 8 positions agree with TRBD2. With V trimmed by 0 bases and J by 0 bases, 10 bases remained unmatched. Germline lookup yields CDR1 LGHNA and CDR2 YSLEER. This CDR3 is built from 18 residues.

This chain uses TRBV24-1 with TRBJ2-1; tentative D call: TRBD2 (6 bases). V was cut by 9 bases and J by 4 bases, with 12 bases left in between. CDR1 and CDR2 from the germline V gene are KGHDR and SFDVKD. This CDR3 spans 13 amino acids. Here the CDR3 reads CATAGTHYNEQFF. In DNA form, the CDR3 reads TGTGCCACCGCCGGGACTCATTACAATGAGCAGTTCTTC.

Comment on this clonotype: The final CDR3 position lacks the conserved phenylalanine or tryptophan, pointing to a likely read error. The chain uses TRBV12-3 or TRBV12-4 and TRBJ2-2; 10 bases are a match to TRBD2. Losses at the gene ends were 6 bases for V and 6 bases for J; bases not matched to a gene: 7. The CDR3 runs 15 residues. CDR3 nucleotides: TGTGCCAGCAGCTCCGGACTAGCGGAAGCCGGGGAGCTGTTTGTT. Protein product: CASSSGLAEAGELFV.

This clonotype showed up just a few times. This chain links TRBV4-1 with TRBJ2-7; unclear D gene. Trimming removed 1 base at V and 4 bases at J, with 8 bases between. This CDR3 comprises 13 residues. Germline V lookup: CDR1 MGHRA, CDR2 YSYEKL. The CDR3 coding sequence is TGCGCCAGCAGCCAAGGGGTGGGGTACGAGCAGTACTTC. Translation gives CASSQGVGYEQYF.

This clonotype has a handful of counts. The J gene is TRBJ2-2, the V gene TRBV6-1; TRBD2 matches 11 bases. Looked up from germline, CDR1 is MNHNS and CDR2 is SASEGT. With V trimmed by 1 base and J by 5 bases, 6 bases remained unmatched. This CDR3 contains 17 residues. The CDR3: CASSEGVAGGLTGELFF. Written as DNA, the CDR3 is TGTGCCAGCAGTGAAGGGGTAGCGGGAGGGCTAACCGGGGAGCTGTTTTTT.

This clonotype has a handful of counts. CDR3 nucleotides: TGTGCCAGCAGTTACTTCCTGGGGGGGACCGGGGAGCTGTTTTTT. Its translation: CASSYFLGGTGELFF. This chain joins TRBV6-5 and TRBJ2-2; 7 bases fit TRBD2. Per germline, CDR1 MNHEY and CDR2 SVGAGI. Germline trimming cut 1 base from V and 5 bases from J; bases unmatched to any gene: 4. This CDR3 comprises 15 residues.

J is TRBJ2-5 and V is TRBV3-1, with D possibly TRBD1 on 6 matching bases. The V and J ends lost 0 bases and 6 bases respectively, with 14 bases between them. CDR3 length: 15 residues. Germline V gene lookup returns CDR1 LGHDT and CDR2 YNNKEL (reference sequence). In DNA form, the CDR3 reads TGTGCCAGCAGCCAAGATGGGACACAGCCACAGACCCAGTACTTC. Protein: CASSQDGTQPQTQYF.

This clonotype was recorded a few times. The chain links TRBV11-2 to TRBJ2-7; 14 bases agree with TRBD2. CDR1 SGHAT and CDR2 FQNNGV come from the germline V gene. V lost 4 bases to trimming and J lost 6 bases; unmatched junction nucleotides: 14. The CDR3 is made up of 18 amino acids. This CDR3 is CASSSGTSGGYTTGEQYF. The CDR3 DNA reads TGTGCCAGCAGCTCCGGGACTAGCGGGGGTTATACTACGGGCGAGCAGTACTTC.

In its sample, this clonotype was seen many times. The chain combines TRBV5-6 with TRBJ2-1; D may be TRBD2 (5 bases). Germline loops: CDR1 SGHDT, CDR2 YYEEEE. Trimming removed 1 base at V and 0 bases at J, with 8 bases between. The CDR3 consists of 15 residues. CDR3 loop: CASSLLASSYNEQFF. The CDR3 DNA is TGTGCCAGCAGCTTGCTAGCAAGCTCCTACAATGAGCAGTTCTTC.

This clonotype was counted ten times or more. J is TRBJ2-1 and V is TRBV7-9, with D uncertain. This CDR3 is 15 amino acids long. Germline CDR1 SEHNR, CDR2 FQNEAQ (reference sequence). Trimming removed 5 bases at V and 3 bases at J, with 14 bases between. For the CDR3, the DNA is TGTGCCAGCAGCCCCCCCGGGCTAAACTACAATGAGCAGTTCTTC. Translation gives CASSPPGLNYNEQFF.

The table lists this clonotype with a few counts. CDR3 sequence reads: CASSEGSGGYNEQFF. CDR3 nucleotide sequence: TGTGCCAGCAGTGAAGGTAGCGGGGGGTACAATGAGCAGTTCTTC. The chain links TRBV6-1 to TRBJ2-1, with 10 bases lining up with TRBD2. V trimming: 1 base; J trimming: 4 bases; junction bases outside the gene matches: 1. This CDR3 spans 15 amino acids. The germline CDR1 and CDR2 sequences are MNHNS and SASEGT.